The 9 T cell receptor beta chains reported below all come from one sample, sequenced in a study of blood T cells in healthy people across ages. A second about 7 to 11 cycle PCR used barcoded and J-beta primers. TCRdb processed the 5' RACE reads anew with MiXCR; each CDR3 protein has one entry. The data show more than 1,400,000 distinct CDR3 sequences, approximately 42% seen once. Specimen: blood. The receptors derive from a woman between 18 and 30 years old in good health.

There are a few counts of this clonotype. This chain uses TRBV7-9 with TRBJ2-7, with 7 nucleotides matching TRBD1. V gave up 7 bases and J gave up 2 bases; unmatched junction bases: 5. The CDR3 covers 13 residues. The V gene's germline CDR1 is SEHNR and CDR2 FQNEAQ (reference sequence). CDR3: CASKTTGTYEQYF. Here the CDR3 DNA reads TGTGCCAGCAAAACGACAGGGACCTACGAGCAGTACTTC.

This clonotype has more than one count but fewer than ten. The chain links TRBV4-1 to TRBJ2-1; D gene uncertain. Germline CDR1 is MGHRA and CDR2 is YSYEKL. V lost 0 bases to trimming and J lost 3 bases, with 6 bases between them. This CDR3 comprises 14 residues. The CDR3 sequence is CASSQEVYYNEQFF. The DNA of the CDR3 is TGCGCCAGCAGCCAAGAGGTCTACTACAATGAGCAGTTCTTC.

There are a few counts of this clonotype. This rearrangement joins TRBV7-2 to TRBJ2-7; 12 bases line up with TRBD2. The CDR3 has 16 residues. V shed 4 bases, J shed 4 bases, and the junction held 8 bases outside the gene matches. Looked up from germline, CDR1 is SGHTA and CDR2 is FQGNSA. The CDR3 nucleotides read TGTGCCAGCAGCTACACACTAGCGGGAGGACTGTACGAGCAGTACTTC. It encodes CASSYTLAGGLYEQYF.

V and J are TRBV12-3 or TRBV12-4 and TRBJ2-5, with D possibly matching TRBD2 (5 bases). Matching the DNA end better, TRBJ2-7 makes the J call doubtful. There are 16 residues in the CDR3. CDR3 in DNA: TGTGCCAGCAGTTTAGGTTGGTCGGGGTCCCTTCGCGAGCAGTACTTC. Translating it yields CASSLGWSGSLREQYF.

The chain has TRBV29-1 and TRBJ2-2; the D gene is possibly TRBD1 (5 bases). CDR1 is SQVTM, CDR2 ANQGSEA, per germline. V lost 4 bases to trimming and J lost 0 bases, with 9 bases between them. The CDR3 spans 14 residues. The CDR3: CSVVGPTNTGELFF. CDR3 in DNA: TGCAGCGTTGTGGGGCCCACGAACACCGGGGAGCTGTTTTTT.

This clonotype occurred once. The chain uses TRBV20-1 and TRBJ1-4; TRBD1 is a possible D gene (6 bases). The CDR3 is 13 residues long. Germline V gene sequence: CDR1 DFQATT, CDR2 SNEGSKA (reference sequence). Trimming took 2 bases from V and 8 from J, leaving 12 bases between them. The CDR3 DNA reads TGCAGTGCTAGACAGCCGGGGGCCGAAAAACTGTTTTTT. Translated: CSARQPGAEKLFF.

This clonotype has a handful of counts. The J gene is TRBJ2-7, the V gene TRBV11-2; D is perhaps TRBD1 or TRBD2 (5 bases each). Per the germline V gene, CDR1 is SGHAT and CDR2 is FQNNGV. This CDR3 is 12 amino acids long. V was clipped by 7 bases and J by 1 base, with 8 bases between them. CDR3 protein: CASNWGSYEQYF. CDR3 nucleotide sequence: TGTGCCAGCAACTGGGGGTCCTACGAGCAGTACTTC.

Only a few counts were recorded for this clonotype. The gene calls are TRBV20-1 and TRBJ2-3, with 12 bases identical to TRBD2. Trimming removed 6 bases from V and 4 bases from J; junction bases left unmatched: 5. This CDR3 is built from 14 residues. The germline V gene has CDR1 DFQATT and CDR2 SNEGSKA (reference sequence). Here the CDR3 DNA reads TGCAGTGCCGGGCCTAGCGGGAGGGCAGATACGCAGTATTTT. Translating it yields CSAGPSGRADTQYF.

CDR3 residues: CSARPGQGVGEQFF. In DNA, the CDR3 is TGCAGTGCTAGACCCGGCCAGGGGGTAGGTGAGCAGTTCTTC. V and J are TRBV20-1 and TRBJ2-1; 7 bases line up with TRBD1. With 2 bases clipped from V and 9 bases from J, the junction kept 10 bases outside the gene matches. This CDR3 region has 14 residues. CDR1 DFQATT and CDR2 SNEGSKA come from the germline V gene (reference sequence).